The next 27 T cell receptor beta chains were all read from a single sample in a study of cytomegalovirus exposure and HLA in healthy donors. PCR involved 60 Vbeta and 13 Jbeta primers. TCRdb's copy holds only in-frame clones and misses some; the assay was immunoSEQ multiplex PCR. The sample includes around 200,000 clones, 70% seen only once; the top ten take 2.6%. Sequencing was done on a sample of PBMCs. The receptors were sampled from a man aged 35-49 years in good health and CMV-seropositive.

This clone showed up just a few times. CDR3 loop: CASSLWAGFGQGSSPLHF. The CDR3 bases are TGTGCCAGCAGTTTATGGGCAGGTTTTGGGCAGGGTAGTTCACCCCTCCACTTT. The chain has TRBV28 and TRBJ1-6; a possible D gene is TRBD1 (5 bases). V was pared by 0 bases and J by 9 bases, with 21 bases between. The CDR3 has 18 residues. From germline, CDR1 is MDHEN and CDR2 SYDVKM.

This clone was seen a single time. The chain links TRBV5-8 to TRBJ1-5; unclear D gene. This CDR3 is built from 14 residues. Looked up from germline, CDR1 is SGHTS and CDR2 is YDEGEE. Trimming left V 3 bases short and J 1 base short, with 8 bases between. The CDR3 protein is CASSSLSSNQPQHF. Written as DNA, the CDR3 is TGTGCCAGCAGCTCTCTATCGAGCAATCAGCCCCAGCATTTT.

The gene calls are TRBV5-1 and TRBJ2-3; D is possibly TRBD2 (6 bases). Trimming took 0 bases from V and 6 from J, leaving 11 bases between them. In germline, CDR1 is SGHRS, CDR2 YFSETQ. The CDR3 contains 14 residues. CDR3 nucleotide sequence: TGCGCCAGCAGCTTGGTGGCGGGGAGGGATACGCAGTATTTT. This encodes CASSLVAGRDTQYF.

This clone showed up just a few times. The DNA of the CDR3 is TGTGCCAGCAGTTTATCGGGAGGGGTGGCCGGGGAGCTGTTTTTT. Translation gives CASSLSGGVAGELFF. The chain is built from TRBV27 and TRBJ2-2; TRBD2 aligns across 7 bases. This CDR3 is 15 amino acids long. The J segment lost 6 bases and the V segment lost 0 bases, leaving 4 bases of the junction unmatched. Germline V gives CDR1 MNHEY, CDR2 SMNVEV (reference sequence).

The chain links TRBV5-1 to TRBJ2-5, with 8 bases identical to TRBD2. The CDR3 is made up of 14 amino acids. V gave up 6 bases and J gave up 9 bases; unmatched junction bases: 13. Germline V gene lookup returns CDR1 SGHRS and CDR2 YFSETQ. The CDR3 here is CASTGGGSLSAQYF. CDR3 DNA sequence: TGCGCCAGCACAGGCGGGGGGTCCTTATCGGCCCAGTACTTC.

The V gene is TRBV7-3, the J gene TRBJ1-4; a possible D gene is TRBD1 (6 bases). V was trimmed by 1 base and J by 0 bases, leaving 15 bases between them. Germline V gives CDR1 SGHTA, CDR2 FQGTGA. This CDR3 region has 18 residues. CDR3 DNA: TGTGCCAGCAGCTTAAGGCAGGGGCCCCGAGCAACTAATGAAAAACTGTTTTTT. Translation: CASSLRQGPRATNEKLFF. Full variable domain (outside the CDR3, taken from reference TRBV7-3 and TRBJ1-4): GAGVSQTPSNKVTEKGKYVELRCDPISGHTALYWYRQSLGQGPEFLIYFQGTGAADDSGLPNDRFFAVRPEGSVSTLKIQRTERGDSAVYLCASSLRQGPRATNEKLFFGSGTQLSVL.

The chain recombines TRBV5-4 with TRBJ1-4, with D tentatively TRBD1 (5 bases). CDR3 length: 14 residues. In germline, CDR1 is SGHNT, CDR2 YYREEE (reference sequence). V was clipped by 0 bases and J by 7 bases, with 10 bases between them. The CDR3 reads CASSLEGVGEKLFF. CDR3 coding DNA: TGTGCCAGCAGCTTGGAAGGGGTGGGTGAAAAACTGTTTTTT.

This sequence joins TRBV7-2 and TRBJ1-3; D gene uncertain. V gave up 6 bases and J gave up 4 bases, with 7 bases separating them. The CDR3 covers 12 residues. Germline CDR1 is SGHTA and CDR2 is FQGNSA. Here the CDR3 reads CASRSQGNTIYF. The CDR3 region has the DNA TGTGCCAGCAGGTCACAGGGAAACACCATATATTTT.

The V gene is TRBV5-1, the J gene TRBJ2-3; D not certain. There are 12 residues in the CDR3. Germline values: CDR1 SGHRS, CDR2 YFSETQ. The V end was cut by 7 bases, the J end by 3 bases, with 9 bases between. The CDR3 spells CASAESTDTQYF. The CDR3 bases are TGCGCCAGCGCAGAAAGTACAGATACGCAGTATTTT.

This clone has just a few counts. This chain joins TRBV25-1 and TRBJ1-1, with 9 bases aligning to TRBD1. CDR3 length: 13 residues. CDR1 and CDR2 from the germline V gene are MGHDK and SYGVNS. With 8 bases clipped from V and 0 bases from J, the junction kept 1 base outside the gene matches. This CDR3 reads CASGQGLNTEAFF. The CDR3 DNA reads TGTGCCAGCGGACAGGGGTTGAACACTGAAGCTTTCTTT.

The chain joins TRBV5-6 to TRBJ2-7; unclear D gene. Germline lookup yields CDR1 SGHDT and CDR2 YYEEEE. The CDR3 has 11 residues. Trimming shortened V by 3 bases and J by 7 bases, and 8 bases separated the two germline ends. CDR3 coding DNA: TGTGCCAGCAGCTACCATGAGGAGCAGTACTTC. Translated: CASSYHEEQYF.

This chain joins TRBV7-2 and TRBJ2-3; maybe TRBD1 (6 bases). Trimming stripped 5 bases from V and 3 bases from J, with 9 bases between. This CDR3 is built from 13 residues. Per the germline V gene, CDR1 is SGHTA and CDR2 is FQGNSA. CDR3 protein: CASSAGVTDTQYF. The CDR3 DNA reads as TGTGCCAGCAGCGCAGGGGTGACAGATACGCAGTATTTT.

This clone appeared a few times. The chain carries TRBV6-5 and TRBJ2-7, with D perhaps matching TRBD2 (5 bases). Germline V gene lookup returns CDR1 MNHEY and CDR2 SVGAGI. V was trimmed by 8 bases and J by 6 bases, leaving 14 bases between them. This CDR3 spans 12 amino acids. The chain's CDR3 is CASGPTGSEQYF. CDR3 DNA: TGTGCCAGCGGTCCAACGGGGAGCGAGCAGTACTTC.

This clone was counted only a few times. Other DNA sequences in this sample translate to the same CDR3. The genes are TRBV7-6 and TRBJ1-1; D not certain. The CDR3 is 14 residues long. CDR1 and CDR2 (germline): SGHVS, FNYEAQ. V lost 5 bases, J lost 0 bases, and 10 bases lay in between. CDR3 sequence: CASSPREMNTEAFF. The DNA of the CDR3 is TGTGCCAGCAGCCCACGGGAGATGAACACTGAAGCTTTCTTT.

This CDR3 reads CASSSGTSGGTDTQYF. The CDR3 coding sequence is TGTGCCAGCAGCTCGGGGACTAGCGGGGGCACAGATACGCAGTATTTT. V and J are TRBV7-2 and TRBJ2-3; 13 bases agree with TRBD2. The V segment lost 4 bases and the J segment 1 base; nucleotides outside the gene matches: 2. The CDR3 extends over 16 amino acids. Germline V gene sequence: CDR1 SGHTA, CDR2 FQGNSA.

This chain uses TRBV7-9 with TRBJ2-5; 10 bases line up with TRBD2. Germline values: CDR1 SEHNR, CDR2 FQNEAQ (reference sequence). The V gene end was trimmed by 5 bases and the J gene end by 5 bases; junction bases not matched to a gene: 8. The CDR3 runs to 15 residues. For the CDR3, the DNA is TGTGCCAGCAGCCCCGGGACTAGCGTAGGTGAGACCCAGTACTTC. It yields the protein CASSPGTSVGETQYF.

The chain carries TRBV7-6 and TRBJ2-4, with 7 nucleotides matching TRBD2. Germline assignment: CDR1 SGHVS and CDR2 FNYEAQ. V shed 3 bases and J 5 bases; nucleotides not matched to a gene: 4. This CDR3 is 14 amino acids long. The CDR3 DNA is TGTGCCAGCAGCTTTTCCCGGGAGGAAAACATTCAGTACTTC. Its translation is CASSFSREENIQYF.

CDR3 sequence reads: CASRLATATNEKLFF. For the CDR3, the DNA is TGTGCCAGCAGACTGGCAACAGCAACTAATGAAAAACTGTTTTTT. The genes are TRBV6-5 and TRBJ1-4; D is undetermined. The CDR3 is 15 residues long. Germline V gives CDR1 MNHEY, CDR2 SVGAGI. V dropped 6 bases and J dropped 0 bases, with 11 bases sitting between them.

V and J are TRBV28 and TRBJ1-2; D is unclear. Germline V gives CDR1 MDHEN, CDR2 SYDVKM. Trimming pared 2 bases from V and 8 bases from J, leaving 12 bases between. The CDR3 is 13 amino acids. CDR3 coding DNA: TGTGCCAGCAGTTTACTCCCCCGGAGGGGCTACACCTTC. Its translation is CASSLLPRRGYTF.

The chain has TRBV20-1 and TRBJ2-7; D is undetermined. V lost 6 bases, J lost 4 bases, and 10 bases lay in between. This CDR3 comprises 11 residues. Germline-derived CDR1 and CDR2 are DFQATT and SNEGSKA (reference sequence). The CDR3 spells CSAPFFYEQYF. The CDR3 coding sequence is TGCAGTGCCCCTTTCTTTTACGAGCAGTACTTC.

The chain combines TRBV19 with TRBJ2-5, with 12 bases fitting TRBD2. The CDR3 has 13 residues. Germline V gives CDR1 LNHDA, CDR2 SQIVND (reference sequence). The trim removed 10 bases at V and 5 bases at J, leaving 5 bases unmatched. In DNA form, the CDR3 reads TGTGCCACGCGACTAGCGGGAGATGAGACCCAGTACTTC. Translation: CATRLAGDETQYF.

This rearrangement joins TRBV5-6 to TRBJ1-2, with D maybe TRBD1 (6 bases). The V end lost 4 bases, the J end lost 4 bases, and 26 bases lay between the germline ends. This CDR3 comprises 18 residues. Per the germline V gene, CDR1 is SGHDT and CDR2 is YYEEEE. CDR3: CASSPAGGAGRKSYGYTF. The CDR3 DNA reads as TGTGCCAGCAGCCCGGCGGGGGGCGCAGGCCGAAAAAGCTATGGCTACACCTTC.

This clone came up once. V and J are TRBV6-1 and TRBJ1-6; D gene ambiguous. CDR1 is MNHNS and CDR2 is SASEGT in the germline V gene. The V gene lost 6 bases and the J gene lost 7 bases, with 13 bases spanning the gap. There are 14 residues in the CDR3. CDR3 DNA sequence: TGTGCCAGCAGACAGACCCACGGAAATTCACCCCTCCACTTT. It translates to CASRQTHGNSPLHF.

In this sample, this clone turned up a few times. The chain carries TRBV19 and TRBJ2-3; 13 positions agree with TRBD2. The germline V gene has CDR1 LNHDA and CDR2 SQIVND (reference sequence). Trimming at V came to 5 bases and at J to 0 bases, leaving 11 bases not matched to a gene. The CDR3 extends over 19 amino acids. The CDR3 protein is CASSGSGLAGHPSTDTQYF. CDR3 DNA sequence: TGTGCCAGTAGTGGGTCGGGACTAGCGGGGCATCCTAGCACAGATACGCAGTATTTT.

The chain joins TRBV7-2 to TRBJ2-5; no definite D call. Germline V gene lookup returns CDR1 SGHTA and CDR2 FQGNSA. V lost 4 bases to trimming and J lost 2 bases, with 11 bases between them. The CDR3 runs 14 residues. The CDR3 bases are TGTGCCAGCAGCTACGACATATCTCAAGAGACCCAGTACTTC. Translated, it gives CASSYDISQETQYF. Looking up the rest from reference TRBV7-2 and TRBJ2-5 gives the full variable domain: GAGVSQSPSNKVTEKGKDVELRCDPISGHTALYWYRQSLGQGLEFLIYFQGNSAPDKSGLPSDRFSAERTGGSVSTLTIQRTQQEDSAVYLCASSYDISQETQYFGPGTRLLVL.

The chain carries TRBV11-2 and TRBJ2-7; D is possibly TRBD2 (6 bases). Germline-derived CDR1 and CDR2 are SGHAT and FQNNGV. V lost 5 bases to trimming and J lost 5 bases, with 22 bases between them. The CDR3 has 16 amino acids. The CDR3 region has the DNA TGTGCCAGCAGCCCGAACGTGGGGGGAACCCCTAACGAGCAGTACTTC. This translates into CASSPNVGGTPNEQYF.

The chain employs TRBV27 and TRBJ2-6; 7 positions agree with TRBD2. The CDR3 has 18 amino acids. From germline, CDR1 is MNHEY and CDR2 SMNVEV (reference sequence). Trimming at V came to 2 bases and at J to 0 bases, leaving 7 bases not matched to a gene. This chain's CDR3 is CASSLTSDFSSGANVLTF. The CDR3 DNA reads as TGTGCCAGCAGTTTAACTAGCGACTTTTCCTCTGGGGCCAACGTCCTGACTTTC.